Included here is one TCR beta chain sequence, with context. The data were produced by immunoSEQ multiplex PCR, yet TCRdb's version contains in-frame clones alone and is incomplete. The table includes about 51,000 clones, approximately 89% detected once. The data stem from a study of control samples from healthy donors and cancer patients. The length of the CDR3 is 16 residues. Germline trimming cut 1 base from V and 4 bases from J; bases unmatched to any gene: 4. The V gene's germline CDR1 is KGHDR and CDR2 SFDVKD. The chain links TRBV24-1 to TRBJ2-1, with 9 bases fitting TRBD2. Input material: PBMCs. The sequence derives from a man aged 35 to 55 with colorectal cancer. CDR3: CATSDLGGRAYNEQFF. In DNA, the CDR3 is TGTGCCACCAGTGATTTAGGCGGGAGGGCATACAATGAGCAGTTCTTC.